This entry describes one T cell receptor beta chain. The specificity of this receptor is unknown. Per-base quality was not reported, and no clone a single base away is much larger than it. The CDR3, cysteine through phenylalanine, is 14 amino acids long. Kept here is only the CDR3 DNA, which spans 42 bases and is read in frame from base 1. From the germline V gene, CDR1 is SGHTA and CDR2 is FQGTGA. Relative to germline, V is 5 bases shorter and J is 3 bases shorter, with 13 bases between their ends. The data stem from a study of cytomegalovirus exposure and HLA in healthy donors (dated by TCRdb to about 2017). Describing the broader study: An earlier analysis of some 550 of the donors reported about 250 Gb of sequence data and 100 million to 130 million unique TCR beta sequences from roughly 200 million T cells. The number of donors typed differed by locus, with 629-630 for A, B, C, DRB1 and DQB1, more than 500 for DQA1, under 610 for DPA1, and around 460 for DPB1. Approximately 310 gigabases of sequencing data and 70 million to 85 million unique TCR sequences were included in an early release covering around 650 HLA-typed donors. A later genetic analysis took genome-wide SNP genotypes for about three fifths of the roughly 700 donors and used that subset as a discovery cohort. Donor age, sex, ethnicity and CMV serostatus were compiled together with the repertoire data. Besides the first cohort of around 700 subjects, a separate validation cohort made up of around 120 different subjects was used. The study combined high-throughput TCR immunosequencing, statistical association of individual TCRs with disease status, and machine learning to predict cytomegalovirus infection status. The later analysis used no new phenotypic data to find candidate immune exposures, relying instead on TCR beta sequences and their occurrence across donors. Of the roughly 400 genotyped donors, roughly 85% fell in the genetic ancestry cluster associated with self-reported Caucasian donors. Four to six DR-DQ haplotypes were handled as single units for association and clustering, since linkage in the cohort was strong. The study profiled the T cell repertoires of about 640 subjects by immunosequencing and related them to cytomegalovirus serostatus. An earlier analysis of around 580 of the donors used high-throughput TCR beta sequencing to judge whether each TCR beta V gene segment behaved as functional or pseudogenic. In a later analysis, previously published TCR beta repertoires from several hundred donors were re-analyzed and high-resolution HLA genotyping was added so that TCR occurrence patterns could be studied. Both class I and class II loci were covered by HLA typing, at four-digit resolution. Every discovery cohort repertoire had been produced on one sequencing platform. Among around 400 genotyped donors of the cohort, an average of roughly 240,000 unique TCR beta nucleotide sequences were sequenced per donor, about a sixth of them non-productive. The study aimed to test whether cataloging public T cell receptors could reveal signatures of past pathogen exposure.

Paper-wide results and their limitations: Because counts were too low, roughly 16 rarely observed V segments, including chromosome 9 orphons, were excluded from the earlier analysis of roughly 580 of the donors. Because the 87-base-pair reads could not distinguish some IMGT-functional V segments, including TRBV6-2 and TRBV6-3, those segments were excluded. Correlated functional status among segregating V segments might be attributable to linkage disequilibrium, but an unknown experimental factor could not be ruled out. A later analysis associated 15,000 or so TCR beta sequences with specific HLA alleles at a false discovery rate of 0.05. Because some donors lacked HLA typing at each locus, the association tests relied only on the typed subset. Compared with equally common non-associated chains, HLA-associated TCR beta chains in a later analysis were more clonally expanded and had lower generation probabilities. In this cohort, only TCR beta chains were sequenced, and detectable features were limited by the absence of alpha or paired-chain data. In a later analysis, most CMV-associated TCR beta chains were found to appear HLA-restricted, with HLA associations seemingly driven largely by CMV exposure. Most TCR sequences were seen in very few donors, while some public TCRs were found in many individuals. The presence/absence analyses assumed that sequencing depth was roughly uniform across donors, and that assumption may not be true. The authors suggested that the approach could potentially be generalized to other disease states and immunological phenotypes. The only immune exposure information available for the cohort was CMV serostatus. A further reported finding was that TCR beta sequences accurately predicted the HLA-A and HLA-B alleles for most subjects in the first cohort. According to a later analysis, parvovirus B19, influenza, CMV and Epstein-Barr virus appeared linked to several top co-occurrence clusters. The study gave a list of more than 150 TCR beta chains associated with cytomegalovirus. An association between a missense DCLRE1C variant and V-gene and J-gene trimming of TCR beta chains was found in a later genetic analysis and replicated in an independent cohort. A few of the identified cytomegalovirus-associated TCR beta chains were confirmed in vitro to be specific for cytomegalovirus antigens. A later analysis found that TCR association rates varied across HLA loci, with DRB1 alleles showing the most associated TCRs and HLA-C alleles the fewest. The classifier was reported to diagnose cytomegalovirus status with high specificity and sensitivity in both the original cohort and the validation cohort. When HLA alleles, especially DR and DQ, strongly co-occurred, attributing TCR associations to individual alleles was difficult. An earlier analysis of around 600 of the donors showed that most TCR beta V segments appeared in productive rearrangements either about 87% or about 30% of the time, which broadly matched IMGT annotations. A group of highly shared sequence variants was considered likely to be a technical artifact of the sequencing pipeline. In a later genetic analysis, fewer N-insertions in productive TCRs were reported among donors in an Asian-associated ancestry cluster than the 666-donor mean.

In total, 630 or so healthy bone marrow donors made up the cohort. At the time of sampling, all cohort members were nominally healthy, though unrecorded immune exposures were likely present. The donor was CMV seropositive and belonged to the group of about 290 seropositive cohort members. Every donor gave a peripheral blood sample, and the peripheral blood mononuclear cells from that sample were used for TCR beta sequencing. Genomic DNA extraction from the blood cell samples was performed with the Qiagen DNeasy Blood Extraction Kit. The library was generated by the immunoSEQ multiplex PCR assay. For the multiplex PCR, a mixture combining 60 forward primers for TCR Vbeta segments and 13 reverse primers for TCR Jbeta segments was used. The CDR3 region of rearranged TCR beta genes was amplified from genomic DNA with a multiplex PCR assay. Amplified TCR beta libraries were sequenced as 87-base-pair reads on the Illumina HiSeq System. The source study handled its data this way. In a later analysis, 80 million or so unique TCR beta chains were counted across the roughly 700 repertoires, and roughly 11 million of these chains were shared by at least two donors. To remove PCR and sequencing errors, raw reads were error-corrected and collapsed into unique sequences using a nearest-neighbor algorithm that merged closely related sequences. CDR3 sequences were aligned to IMGT reference sequences to assign V, D and J gene segments. Each retained sequence needed at least a six-nucleotide match to both a V gene segment and a J gene segment. Rearrangements were classified as productive when the CDR3 lacked stop codons and remained in frame with V and J, and all other rearrangements were classified as non-productive. CDR3 was defined according to IMGT convention as the region running from the second conserved V-encoded cysteine to the conserved J-encoded phenylalanine. In an earlier analysis of around 640 of the donors, sequences lacking an unambiguous match to a single V gene segment were excluded. An earlier analysis of almost 600 of the donors classified V segments as functional when productive rearrangements were above 56.7% and as segregating when the standard deviation between donors was above 5%. A statistical classification framework was built to diagnose cytomegalovirus status from the catalog of TCR beta chain sequences. A later analysis assigned V and J genes by comparing TCR nucleotide sequences with IMGT/GENE-DB human TR gene sequences. Using the TCRdist pipeline, a later analysis assigned CDR3 sequences along with most-parsimonious VDJ recombination scenarios. In a later analysis, each TCR beta chain was defined by its CDR3 amino acid sequence together with its V-gene family, and reads lacking a unique V-gene family were excluded. To address suspected cross-contamination and a sequencing artifact, a later analysis removed a few hundred highly shared, low-generation-probability nucleotide sequences. In a later analysis, a clonal expansion index was calculated for each public chain from normalized within-repertoire ranks of inferred template counts. A later analysis computed generation probabilities with a VDJ recombination model fitted to out-of-frame rearrangements, and checked the results against IGoR. In a later analysis, TCR-TCR, TCR-HLA and TCR-CMV co-occurrence was scored with hypergeometric tests, and a repertoire-size bias correction was applied to TCR pairs. To estimate false discovery rates, a later analysis permuted the HLA or CMV assignments 20 times. In a later analysis, co-occurring TCRs were grouped using DBSCAN, with TCRdist sequence similarity added in when clustering inside HLA-allele-positive subsets. Repertoires with fewer than 30,000 or more than 120,000 public chains were left out of co-occurrence clustering, as were a handful of repertoires with anomalous nucleotide sharing. This is the immuneACCESS table as TCRdb keeps it, with only in-frame sequences that have V and J called. A part of the clones is gone; compared with another copy, unresolved V genes explain less than half, and the rest is unexplained. V, J and clone size reflect that table, while D and trimming were determined from the DNA. The sample table contains 150,000 to 200,000 clones; only one count was recorded for around 83% of them. The ten most abundant clones make up 4.1% of the sample.

What was sequenced was PBMCs. This chain is built from TRBV7-3 and TRBJ2-5, with TRBD2 perhaps the D gene, on 5 matching bases. The receptor's source is a man aged 45 to 65 in good health and CMV-seropositive. This receptor has the CDR3 CASSPGGREETQYF. In nucleotide form, the sequence is TGTGCCAGCAGCCCGGGTGGGCGGGAAGAGACCCAGTACTTC.